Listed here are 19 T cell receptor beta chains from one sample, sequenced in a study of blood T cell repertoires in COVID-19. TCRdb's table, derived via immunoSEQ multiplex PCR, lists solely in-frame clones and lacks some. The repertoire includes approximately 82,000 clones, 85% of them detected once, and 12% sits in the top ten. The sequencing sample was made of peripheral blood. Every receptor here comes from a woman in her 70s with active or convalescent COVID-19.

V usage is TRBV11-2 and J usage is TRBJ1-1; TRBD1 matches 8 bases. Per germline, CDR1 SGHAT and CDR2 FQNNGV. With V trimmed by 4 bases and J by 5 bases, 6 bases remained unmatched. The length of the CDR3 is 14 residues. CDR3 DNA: TGTGCCAGCAGCTCGACAGGGGAGGGGACTGAAGCTTTCTTT. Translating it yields CASSSTGEGTEAFF.

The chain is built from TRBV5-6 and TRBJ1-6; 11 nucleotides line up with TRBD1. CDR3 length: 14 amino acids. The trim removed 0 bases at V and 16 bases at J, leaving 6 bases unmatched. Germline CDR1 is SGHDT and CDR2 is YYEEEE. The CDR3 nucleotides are TGTGCCAGCAGCTTGGTCGAGGGACAGGGGGGACTCCACTTT. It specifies CASSLVEGQGGLHF.

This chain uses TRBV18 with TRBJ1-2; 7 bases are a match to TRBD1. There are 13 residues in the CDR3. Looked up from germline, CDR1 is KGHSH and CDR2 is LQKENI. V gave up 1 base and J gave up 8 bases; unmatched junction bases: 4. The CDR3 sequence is CASSPQGAKGYTF. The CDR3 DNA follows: TGTGCCAGCTCACCACAGGGGGCGAAGGGCTACACCTTC.

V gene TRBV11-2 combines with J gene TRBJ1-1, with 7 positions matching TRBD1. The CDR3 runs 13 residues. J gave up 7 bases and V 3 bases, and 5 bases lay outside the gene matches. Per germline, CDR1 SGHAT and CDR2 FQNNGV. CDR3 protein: CASSLVQGGEAFF. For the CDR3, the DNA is TGTGCCAGCAGCTTGGTGCAGGGGGGTGAAGCTTTCTTT.

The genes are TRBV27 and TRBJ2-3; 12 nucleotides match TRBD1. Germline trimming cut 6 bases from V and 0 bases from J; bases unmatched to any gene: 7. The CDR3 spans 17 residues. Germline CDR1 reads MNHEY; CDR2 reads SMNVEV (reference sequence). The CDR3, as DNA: TGTGCCAGCAGGCCGGGACAGGGGGCCCTAAGCACAGATACGCAGTATTTT. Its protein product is CASRPGQGALSTDTQYF.

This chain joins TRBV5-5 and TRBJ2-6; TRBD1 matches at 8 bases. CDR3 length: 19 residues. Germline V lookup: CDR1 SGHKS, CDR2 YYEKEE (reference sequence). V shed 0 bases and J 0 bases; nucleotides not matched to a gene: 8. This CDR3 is CASSLGPGRGLSGANVLTF. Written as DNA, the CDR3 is TGTGCCAGCAGCTTGGGTCCCGGCAGGGGGCTCTCTGGGGCCAACGTCCTGACTTTC.

The CDR3 coding sequence is TGCGCCAGCAGCGCGGACACCCCCTATGGCTACACCTTC. It encodes CASSADTPYGYTF. This chain links TRBV5-1 with TRBJ1-2; weak D call: TRBD1 (5 bases). Trimming pared 4 bases from V and 4 bases from J, leaving 11 bases between. This CDR3 is built from 13 residues. Looked up from germline, CDR1 is SGHRS and CDR2 is YFSETQ.

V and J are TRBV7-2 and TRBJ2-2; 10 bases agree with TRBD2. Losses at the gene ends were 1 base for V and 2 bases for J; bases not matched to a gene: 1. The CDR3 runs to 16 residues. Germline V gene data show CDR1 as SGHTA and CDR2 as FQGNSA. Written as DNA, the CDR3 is TGTGCCAGCAGCTTAGTAGCGGGGGGCAACACCGGGGAGCTGTTTTTT. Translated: CASSLVAGGNTGELFF.

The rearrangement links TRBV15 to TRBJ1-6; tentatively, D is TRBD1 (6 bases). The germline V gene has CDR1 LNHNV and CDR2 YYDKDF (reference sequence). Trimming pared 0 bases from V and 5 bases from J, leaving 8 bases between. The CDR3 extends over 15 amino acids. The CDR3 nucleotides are TGTGCCACCAGCAGAGATACAGGGAATAATTCACCCCTCCACTTT. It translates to CATSRDTGNNSPLHF.

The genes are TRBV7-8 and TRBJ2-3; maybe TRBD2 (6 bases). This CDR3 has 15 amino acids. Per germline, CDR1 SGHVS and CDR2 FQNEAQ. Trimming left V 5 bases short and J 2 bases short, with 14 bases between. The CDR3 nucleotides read TGTGCCAGCAGCCACCTGGGCGGGATCACAGATACGCAGTATTTT. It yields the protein CASSHLGGITDTQYF.

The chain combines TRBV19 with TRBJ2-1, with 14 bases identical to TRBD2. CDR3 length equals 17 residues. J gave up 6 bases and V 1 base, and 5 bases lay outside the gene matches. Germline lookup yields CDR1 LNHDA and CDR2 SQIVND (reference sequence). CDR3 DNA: TGTGCCAGTAGTATAGTCAGACTAGCGGGGGGGCCCAATGAGCAGTTCTTC. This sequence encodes CASSIVRLAGGPNEQFF.

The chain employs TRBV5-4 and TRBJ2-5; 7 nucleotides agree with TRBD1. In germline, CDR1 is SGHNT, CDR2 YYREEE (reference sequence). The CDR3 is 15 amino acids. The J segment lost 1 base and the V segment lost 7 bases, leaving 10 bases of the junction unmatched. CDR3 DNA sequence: TGTGCCAGCTACCGTGTACAGGGGCCCCAAGAGACCCAGTACTTC. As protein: CASYRVQGPQETQYF.

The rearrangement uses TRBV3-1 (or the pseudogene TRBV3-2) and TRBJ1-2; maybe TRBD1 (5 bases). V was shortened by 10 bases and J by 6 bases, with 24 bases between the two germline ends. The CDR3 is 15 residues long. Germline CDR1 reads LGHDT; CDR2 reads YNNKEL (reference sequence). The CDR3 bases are TGTGCCACCCTAGCTTCTCTTGGGGGGGGACATGGCTACACCTTC. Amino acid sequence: CATLASLGGGHGYTF.

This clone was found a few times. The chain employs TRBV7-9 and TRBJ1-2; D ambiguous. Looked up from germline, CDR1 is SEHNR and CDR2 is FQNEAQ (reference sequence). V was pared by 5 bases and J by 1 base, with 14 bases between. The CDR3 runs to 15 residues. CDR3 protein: CASSQGATVNYGYTF. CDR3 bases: TGTGCCAGCAGCCAAGGAGCGACGGTTAACTATGGCTACACCTTC.

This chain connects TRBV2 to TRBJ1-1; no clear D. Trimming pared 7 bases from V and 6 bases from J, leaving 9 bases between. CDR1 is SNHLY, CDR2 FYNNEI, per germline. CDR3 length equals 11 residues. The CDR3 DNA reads TGTGCCAGCAACCAAAGAGCTGAAGCTTTCTTT. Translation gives CASNQRAEAFF.

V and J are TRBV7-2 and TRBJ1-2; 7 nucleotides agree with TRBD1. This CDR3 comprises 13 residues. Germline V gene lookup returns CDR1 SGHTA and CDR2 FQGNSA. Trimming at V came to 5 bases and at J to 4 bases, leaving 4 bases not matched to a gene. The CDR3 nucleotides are TGTGCCAGCAGCCCGGGACAGTTCTATGGCTACACCTTC. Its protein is CASSPGQFYGYTF.

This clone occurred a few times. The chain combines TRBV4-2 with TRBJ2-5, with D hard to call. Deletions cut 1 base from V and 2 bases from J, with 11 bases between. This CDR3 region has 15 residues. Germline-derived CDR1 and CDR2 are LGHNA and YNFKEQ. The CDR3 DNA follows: TGTGCCAGCAGCCAAGGAACAGATTTACAAGAGACCCAGTACTTC. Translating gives CASSQGTDLQETQYF.

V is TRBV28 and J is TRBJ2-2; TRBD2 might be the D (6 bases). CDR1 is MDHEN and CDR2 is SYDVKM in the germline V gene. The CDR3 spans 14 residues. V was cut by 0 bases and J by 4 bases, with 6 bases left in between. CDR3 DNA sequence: TGTGCCAGCAGTTTATGGGGGGGCACCGGGGAGCTGTTTTTT. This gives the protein CASSLWGGTGELFF.

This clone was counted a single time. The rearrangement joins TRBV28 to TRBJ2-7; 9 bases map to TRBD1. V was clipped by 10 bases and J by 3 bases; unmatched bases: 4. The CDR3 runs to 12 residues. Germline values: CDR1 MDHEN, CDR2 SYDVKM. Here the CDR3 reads CANRDRDYEQYF. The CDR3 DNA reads TGTGCCAACCGGGACAGGGACTACGAGCAGTACTTC.